The rows below give T cell receptor beta chains drawn from one sample of a study of blood T cell repertoires in COVID-19. Sequencing was performed with immunoSEQ multiplex PCR; in TCRdb, only in-frame clones are kept and a portion is missing. The sample lists around 250,000 clones; 88% were seen once. Sequenced input: PBMCs or T cells enriched from blood (not recorded which). These receptors were collected from a woman aged 40 to 50 with acute COVID-19. Both conserved end residues are part of each CDR3. The D gene is left open where the match is weak. A clone size is listed for some rows: how often the clone was seen (once, few, many), or a class if it is expanded.

V gene: TRBV2
D gene: .
CDR3 length: 15
clone size: .
J gene: TRBJ2-7
CDR3 protein: CASSEPGLTSYEQYF
CDR3 DNA: TGTGCCAGCAGTGAGCCGGGACTCACCTCCTACGAGCAGTACTTC

V gene: TRBV5-5
D gene: .
CDR3 length: 16
clone size: .
J gene: TRBJ1-2
CDR3 protein: CASSLNLDRAGYGYTF
CDR3 DNA: TGTGCCAGCAGCTTGAACCTGGACCGCGCGGGCTATGGCTACACCTTC

V gene: TRBV11-3
D gene: .
CDR3 length: 16
clone size: .
J gene: TRBJ1-6
CDR3 protein: CASSYSGSGYNSPLHF
CDR3 DNA: TGTGCCAGCAGCTACTCAGGGTCTGGGTATAATTCACCCCTCCACTTT

V gene: TRBV28
D gene: .
CDR3 length: 14
clone size: .
J gene: TRBJ1-4
CDR3 protein: CASRPGGGEEKLFF
CDR3 DNA: TGTGCCAGCAGACCCGGGGGGGGCGAAGAAAAACTGTTTTTT

V gene: TRBV14
D gene: .
CDR3 length: 15
clone size: .
J gene: TRBJ1-4
CDR3 protein: CASSPRSASGEKLFF
CDR3 DNA: TGTGCCAGCAGCCCACGTTCGGCTTCGGGTGAAAAACTGTTTTTT

V gene: TRBV27
D gene: .
CDR3 length: 14
clone size: once
J gene: TRBJ2-3
CDR3 protein: CASSWAGSTDTQYF
CDR3 DNA: TGTGCCAGCAGTTGGGCGGGATCCACAGATACGCAGTATTTT

V gene: TRBV3-1/TRBV3-2
D gene: TRBD2
CDR3 length: 18
clone size: .
J gene: TRBJ2-5
CDR3 protein: CASSQDIGSGRARETQYF
CDR3 DNA: TGTGCCAGCAGCCAAGATATAGGAAGCGGGAGAGCCAGGGAGACCCAGTACTTC

V gene: TRBV9
D gene: TRBD1
CDR3 length: 16
clone size: .
J gene: TRBJ2-5
CDR3 protein: CASSVGSMGTEETQYF
CDR3 DNA: TGTGCCAGCAGCGTAGGATCGATGGGGACAGAAGAGACCCAGTACTTC

V gene: TRBV5-1
D gene: .
CDR3 length: 14
clone size: .
J gene: TRBJ1-2
CDR3 protein: CASSGIQGSGGYTF
CDR3 DNA: TGCGCCAGCAGCGGAATACAGGGAAGTGGTGGCTACACCTTC

V gene: TRBV7-8
D gene: .
CDR3 length: 20
clone size: .
J gene: TRBJ2-6
CDR3 protein: CASSLGSGSIPFSGANVLTF
CDR3 DNA: TGTGCCAGCAGCTTAGGATCGGGGAGTATCCCCTTCTCTGGGGCCAACGTCCTGACTTTC

V gene: TRBV19
D gene: .
CDR3 length: 17
clone size: .
J gene: TRBJ2-1
CDR3 protein: CASNPTGFELIYNEQFF
CDR3 DNA: TGTGCCAGTAACCCGACAGGTTTTGAACTGATCTACAATGAGCAGTTCTTC

V gene: TRBV24-1
D gene: .
CDR3 length: 14
clone size: few
J gene: TRBJ2-1
CDR3 protein: CATSDPYGSPRSFF
CDR3 DNA: TGTGCCACCAGTGACCCTTACGGTAGCCCCCGGTCGTTCTTC

V gene: TRBV27
D gene: TRBD2
CDR3 length: 19
clone size: .
J gene: TRBJ2-2
CDR3 protein: CASRALRASGRGNTGELFF
CDR3 DNA: TGTGCCAGCAGGGCCTTGAGGGCTAGCGGGAGGGGGAACACCGGGGAGCTGTTTTTT

V gene: TRBV9
D gene: TRBD2
CDR3 length: 16
clone size: .
J gene: TRBJ2-3
CDR3 protein: CASSVEGSGGTDTQYF
CDR3 DNA: TGTGCCAGCAGCGTAGAGGGTAGCGGGGGCACAGATACGCAGTATTTT

V gene: TRBV9
D gene: TRBD2
CDR3 length: 17
clone size: .
J gene: TRBJ2-1
CDR3 protein: CASSGTSSGWTYNEQFF
CDR3 DNA: TGTGCCAGCAGCGGAACCTCTAGCGGATGGACCTACAATGAGCAGTTCTTC

V gene: TRBV6-5
D gene: TRBD2
CDR3 length: 15
clone size: once
J gene: TRBJ2-7
CDR3 protein: CASSQTSGSLYEQYF
CDR3 DNA: TGTGCCAGCAGCCAGACTAGCGGGAGTCTCTACGAGCAGTACTTC

V gene: TRBV5-1
D gene: TRBD2
CDR3 length: 18
clone size: once
J gene: TRBJ2-3
CDR3 protein: CASSLSSGRGVGTDTQYF
CDR3 DNA: TGCGCCAGCAGCTTATCTAGCGGGAGGGGTGTCGGCACAGATACGCAGTATTTT

V gene: TRBV19
D gene: .
CDR3 length: 16
clone size: .
J gene: TRBJ1-1
CDR3 protein: CASSRTADFMNTEAFF
CDR3 DNA: TGTGCCAGTAGTAGAACAGCGGACTTTATGAACACTGAAGCTTTCTTT